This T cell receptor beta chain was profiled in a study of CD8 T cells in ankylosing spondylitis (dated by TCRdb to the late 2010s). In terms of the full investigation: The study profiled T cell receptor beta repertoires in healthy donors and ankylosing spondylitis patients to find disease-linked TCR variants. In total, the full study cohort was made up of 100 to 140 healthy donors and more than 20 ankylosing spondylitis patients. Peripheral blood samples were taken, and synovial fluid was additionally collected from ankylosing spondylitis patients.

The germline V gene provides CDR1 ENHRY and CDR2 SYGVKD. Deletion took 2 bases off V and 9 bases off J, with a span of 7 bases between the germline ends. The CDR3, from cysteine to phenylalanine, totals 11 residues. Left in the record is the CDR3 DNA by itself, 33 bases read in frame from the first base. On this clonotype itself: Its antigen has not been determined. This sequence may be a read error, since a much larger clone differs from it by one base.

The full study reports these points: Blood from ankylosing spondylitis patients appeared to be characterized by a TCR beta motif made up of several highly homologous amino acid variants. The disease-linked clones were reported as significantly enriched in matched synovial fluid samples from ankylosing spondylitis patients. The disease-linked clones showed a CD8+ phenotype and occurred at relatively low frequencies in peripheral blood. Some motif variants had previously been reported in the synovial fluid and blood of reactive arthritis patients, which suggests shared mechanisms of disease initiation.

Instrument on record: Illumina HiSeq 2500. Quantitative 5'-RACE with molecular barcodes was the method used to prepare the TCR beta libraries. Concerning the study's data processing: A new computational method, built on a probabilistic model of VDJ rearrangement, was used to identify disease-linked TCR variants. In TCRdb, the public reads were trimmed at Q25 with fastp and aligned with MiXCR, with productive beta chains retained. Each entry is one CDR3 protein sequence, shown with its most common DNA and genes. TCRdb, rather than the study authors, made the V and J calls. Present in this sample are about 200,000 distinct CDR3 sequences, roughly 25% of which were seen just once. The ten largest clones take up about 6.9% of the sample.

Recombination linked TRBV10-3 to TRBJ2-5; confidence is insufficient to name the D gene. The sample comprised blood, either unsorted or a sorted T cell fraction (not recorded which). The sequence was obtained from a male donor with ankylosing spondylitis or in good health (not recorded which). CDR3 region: CAISESAPQYF. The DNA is TGTGCCATCAGTGAGAGTGCACCCCAGTACTTC.